The 6 T cell receptor beta chains below all came from one sample that was sequenced in a study of post-analysis software for immune sequencing data (dated by TCRdb to 2015 to 2017). Library preparation employed PCR. TCRdb shows the sequencer as Illumina HiSeq 2500. Unique molecular identifiers were incorporated into TCR beta cDNA libraries to reduce PCR and sequencing biases. Using fastp trimming at Q25 and MiXCR clonotype assembly, TCRdb reanalyzed the public sequencing data and kept in-frame beta chains. Every CDR3 protein is listed once, alongside the most common genes and DNA of its rows. The sample table records fewer than 850,000 distinct CDR3 sequences; 25% to 30% of these occur just once. Of the sample, roughly 0.54% falls within the top ten clones. No antigen is known for these receptors. The research as a whole found: Significantly higher frequencies in patients than in controls were found for about five TRBV segments, including TRBV5-6, TRBV5-1 and TRBV20-1.

The specimen was blood. The receptors were sampled from a girl aged 5-17 years with multiple sclerosis.

There are many counts of this clonotype. The chain combines TRBV28 with TRBJ1-2; possible D gene TRBD1, 6 bases. The germline V gene has CDR1 MDHEN and CDR2 SYDVKM. V dropped 8 bases and J dropped 8 bases, with 6 bases sitting between them. There are 9 residues in the CDR3. CDR3 sequence (DNA): TGTGCCAGCGGGGGCGGCTACACCTTC. This translates into CASGGGYTF.

This chain uses TRBV5-1 with TRBJ1-2; a possible D gene is TRBD1 (5 bases). Per the germline V gene, CDR1 is SGHRS and CDR2 is YFSETQ. The germline V and J ends were trimmed by 5 bases and 5 bases, with 19 bases remaining between them. The CDR3 loop spans 15 amino acids. DNA for the CDR3: TGCGCCAGCAGTCCCCTAGCGACAGATCGGTATGGCTACACCTTC. This translates into CASSPLATDRYGYTF.

This clonotype appeared a few times. V usage is TRBV29-1 and J usage is TRBJ1-1, with 7 bases fitting TRBD1. Germline CDR1 and CDR2: SQVTM and ANQGSEA. This CDR3 spans 11 amino acids. With V trimmed by 5 bases and J by 4 bases, 1 base remained unmatched. The CDR3 sequence is CSVRDSTEAFF. DNA for the CDR3: TGCAGCGTTCGGGACAGCACTGAAGCTTTCTTT.

The genes are TRBV20-1 and TRBJ2-4; 10 bases are shared with TRBD2. V lost 3 bases, J lost 3 bases, and 11 bases stayed unmatched. CDR3 length equals 17 residues. CDR1 and CDR2 from the germline V gene are DFQATT and SNEGSKA (reference sequence). The CDR3 loop is CSARRLAGEIGKNIQYF. The CDR3, as DNA: TGCAGTGCTAGGAGGCTAGCGGGAGAAATTGGCAAAAACATTCAGTACTTC.

This clonotype was counted a few times. Written as DNA, the CDR3 is TGTGCCAGTGGGGGCGCAGCGAGGGTTAGCACAGATACGCAGTATTTT. Translating gives CASGGAARVSTDTQYF. This chain uses TRBV27 with TRBJ2-3, with D perhaps matching TRBD1 (6 bases). This CDR3 is built from 16 residues. Deletions cut 9 bases from V and 0 bases from J, with 19 bases between. Germline V gene sequence: CDR1 MNHEY, CDR2 SMNVEV (reference sequence).

The genes are TRBV2 and TRBJ2-1, with D possibly TRBD2 on 5 matching bases. Germline V lookup: CDR1 SNHLY, CDR2 FYNNEI. The CDR3 runs to 14 residues. V was shortened by 7 bases and J by 0 bases, with 10 bases between the two germline ends. The CDR3 DNA reads as TGTGCCAGCACCCCGGGGAGCTCCTACAATGAGCAGTTCTTC. This sequence encodes CASTPGSSYNEQFF. Supplemented by reference TRBV2 and TRBJ2-1, the full variable domain reads EPEVTQTPSHQVTQMGQEVILRCVPISNHLYFYWYRQILGQKVEFLVSFYNNEISEKSEIFDDQFSVERPDGSNFTLKIRSTKLEDSAMYFCASTPGSSYNEQFFGPGTRLTVL.